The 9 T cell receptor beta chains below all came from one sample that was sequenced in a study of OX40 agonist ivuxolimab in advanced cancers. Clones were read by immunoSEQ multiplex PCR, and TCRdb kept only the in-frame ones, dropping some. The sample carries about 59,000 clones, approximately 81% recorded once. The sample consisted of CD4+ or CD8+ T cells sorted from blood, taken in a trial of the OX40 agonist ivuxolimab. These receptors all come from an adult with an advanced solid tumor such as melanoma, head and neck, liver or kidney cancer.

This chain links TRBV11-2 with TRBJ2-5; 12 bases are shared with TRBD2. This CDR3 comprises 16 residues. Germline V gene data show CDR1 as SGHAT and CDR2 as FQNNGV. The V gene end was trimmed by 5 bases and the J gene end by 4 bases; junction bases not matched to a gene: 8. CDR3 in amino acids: CASSPRTSGTGETQYF. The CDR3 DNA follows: TGTGCCAGCAGCCCTCGGACTAGCGGGACGGGAGAGACCCAGTACTTC. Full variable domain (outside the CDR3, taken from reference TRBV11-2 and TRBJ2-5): EAGVAQSPRYKIIEKRQSVAFWCNPISGHATLYWYQQILGQGPKLLIQFQNNGVVDDSQLPKDRFSAERLKGVDSTLKIQPAKLEDSAVYLCASSPRTSGTGETQYFGPGTRLLVL.

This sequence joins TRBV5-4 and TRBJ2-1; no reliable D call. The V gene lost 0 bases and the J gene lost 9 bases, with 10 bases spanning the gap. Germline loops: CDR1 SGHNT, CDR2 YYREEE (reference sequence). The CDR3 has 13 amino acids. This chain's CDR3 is CASSLVSSREQFF. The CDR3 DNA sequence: TGTGCCAGCAGCTTGGTTTCGAGCCGTGAGCAGTTCTTC. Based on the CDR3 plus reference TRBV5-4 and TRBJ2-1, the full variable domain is ETGVTQSPTHLIKTRGQQVTLRCSSQSGHNTVSWYQQALGQGPQFIFQYYREEENGRGNFPPRFSGLQFPNYSSELNVNALELDDSALYLCASSLVSSREQFFGPGTRLTVL.

This CDR3 reads CAISDRTSGNTDTQYF. The CDR3 nucleotides are TGTGCCATCAGTGATCGGACTAGCGGTAACACAGATACGCAGTATTTT. The chain joins TRBV10-3 to TRBJ2-3; 10 bases are shared with TRBD2. The CDR3 loop spans 16 amino acids. Germline V CDR1 and CDR2: ENHRY, SYGVKD. V trimming: 3 bases; J trimming: 2 bases; junction bases outside the gene matches: 5.

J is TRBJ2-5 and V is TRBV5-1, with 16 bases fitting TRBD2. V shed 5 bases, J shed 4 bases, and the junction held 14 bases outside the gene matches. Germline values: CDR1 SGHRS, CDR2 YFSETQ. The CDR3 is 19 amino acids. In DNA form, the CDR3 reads TGCGCCAGCAGGTCGACCGGGACTAGCGGGAGGGCCGTGGGAGAGACCCAGTACTTC. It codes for CASRSTGTSGRAVGETQYF.

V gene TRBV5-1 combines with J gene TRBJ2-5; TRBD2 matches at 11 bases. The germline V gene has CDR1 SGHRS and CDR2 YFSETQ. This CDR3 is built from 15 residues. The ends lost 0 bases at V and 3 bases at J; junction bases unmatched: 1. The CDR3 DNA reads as TGCGCCAGCAGCTTGGTGGGACTAGCGGAAGAGACCCAGTACTTC. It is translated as CASSLVGLAEETQYF.

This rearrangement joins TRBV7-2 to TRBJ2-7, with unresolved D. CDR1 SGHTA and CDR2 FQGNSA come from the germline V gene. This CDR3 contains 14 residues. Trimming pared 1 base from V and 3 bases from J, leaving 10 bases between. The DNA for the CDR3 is TGTGCCAGCAGCTTAGGAGGCCCACTCTACGAGCAGTACTTC. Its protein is CASSLGGPLYEQYF. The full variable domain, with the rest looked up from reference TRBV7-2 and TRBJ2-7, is GAGVSQSPSNKVTEKGKDVELRCDPISGHTALYWYRQSLGQGLEFLIYFQGNSAPDKSGLPSDRFSAERTGGSVSTLTIQRTQQEDSAVYLCASSLGGPLYEQYFGPGTRLTVT.

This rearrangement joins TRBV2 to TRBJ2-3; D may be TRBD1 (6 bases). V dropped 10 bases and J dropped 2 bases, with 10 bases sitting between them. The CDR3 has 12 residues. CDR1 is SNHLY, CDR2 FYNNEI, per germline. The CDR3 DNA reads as TGTGCCACAGGACAGACCACAGATACGCAGTATTTT. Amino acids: CATGQTTDTQYF.

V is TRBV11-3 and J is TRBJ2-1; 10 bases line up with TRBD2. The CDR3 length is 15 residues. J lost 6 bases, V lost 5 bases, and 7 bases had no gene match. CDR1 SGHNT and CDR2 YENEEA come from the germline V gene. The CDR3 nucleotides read TGTGCCAGCAGCCTAAGGACTAGCGGCTTCAATGAGCAGTTCTTC. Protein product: CASSLRTSGFNEQFF.

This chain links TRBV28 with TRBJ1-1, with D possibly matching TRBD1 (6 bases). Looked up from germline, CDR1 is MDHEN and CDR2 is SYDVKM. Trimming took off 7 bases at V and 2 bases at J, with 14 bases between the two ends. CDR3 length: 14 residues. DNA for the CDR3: TGTGCCAGCATAGTACAGGGTTCAAACACTGAAGCTTTCTTT. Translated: CASIVQGSNTEAFF.